This T cell receptor (beta chain) was recovered during a study of T cell responses to AZD1222 COVID-19 vaccine. Findings of the study overall: Among vaccine-associated CD4 TCRs, coverage spanned spike, with dominance at 160-218 and 743-854. Clonal diversity may have been underestimated in mostly white British donors. Baseline antibody screening turned up just a handful of seropositive AZD1222 recipients.

Pooling was applied to second doses at about 4 or about 12 weeks. As for this clone: The target antigen is unknown.

Generated by immunoSEQ multiplex PCR, the TCRdb table keeps only in-frame clones and is missing some. The table shows over 55,000 clones, with 83% occurring only once. Deletions cut 5 bases from V and 5 bases from J, with 21 bases between. The CDR3 loop spans 16 amino acids. Per the germline V gene, CDR1 is SNHLY and CDR2 is FYNNEI. The genes are TRBV2 and TRBJ1-1, with unresolved D. The receptor's source is an adult who received the AZD1222 COVID-19 vaccine. Sequencing used peripheral blood, obtained 28 days after the second AZD1222 dose. The CDR3 loop is CASSQQGPGGGTEAFF. CDR3 in DNA: TGTGCCAGCAGTCAACAAGGTCCGGGAGGTGGGACTGAAGCTTTCTTT.